This TCR beta chain was recorded in a study of T cells in Graves' hyperthyroidism and ophthalmopathy. Study-wide background: Blood from the periphery was taken at initial diagnosis, before any treatment.

Approximately 10 ml of fresh peripheral blood supplied the PBMCs. Overall study findings and caveats: Among clonotypes expanded in thyroid above 0.001, most were also found in blood.

The CDR3 regions of TCR beta were amplified from RNA transcripts. The primer set for the first-round RT-PCR of the TCR CDR3 was HTBI. MiXCR, run by TCRdb on the multiplex PCR reads, gives a single entry per CDR3 protein. Altogether about 350,000 distinct CDR3 sequences are present, more than 11% being singletons, with the ten largest covering 20% to 25%. As to this clonotype: What it binds is unknown.

This TCR was recovered from a woman aged 25 to 39 with Graves' hyperthyroidism. Sequenced material: blood.

This CDR3 is CASSLARDRISNEQFF. In nucleotides, the CDR3 is TGTGCCAGCAGCTTGGCTAGGGACCGCATAAGCAATGAGCAGTTCTTC. J is TRBJ2-1 and V is TRBV5-6, with D perhaps matching TRBD1 or TRBD2 (5 bases each). In germline, CDR1 is SGHDT, CDR2 YYEEEE. V gave up 0 bases and J gave up 6 bases, with 16 bases separating them. This CDR3 comprises 16 residues.